This TCR beta chain was documented in a study of post-analysis software for immune sequencing data. Study-level information: The cohort encompassed relapsing-remitting, secondary progressive and progressive-relapsing multiple sclerosis disease courses.

As to this clonotype: Its antigen is unidentified. A clone one base away is much larger, so this may be a read error.

Unique molecular identifiers were present in the TCR beta cDNA libraries. Yield was 500,000 or so cDNA molecules from around 1 to 9.1 million T cells. TCRdb processed the PCR reads anew with MiXCR; each CDR3 protein has one entry. The table records a few hundred thousand distinct CDR3 sequences, approximately 34% of them present only once. The CDR3 totals 16 residues. The germline CDR1 and CDR2 sequences are SGHAT and FQNNGV. Study-wide results and limits: F measure clustering grouped samples strongly by preparation batch. Controls significantly exceeded multiple sclerosis patients in normalized Chao1 diversity. TRBV5-6, TRBV5-1 and TRBV20-1 were among four to six TRBV segments more frequent in patients than controls.

The specimen was blood. The TCR sequence derives from a girl aged 5 to 17 with multiple sclerosis. V usage is TRBV11-2 and J usage is TRBJ2-3; 13 bases line up with TRBD2. CDR3 sequence reads: CASSSGLAGVADTRYF. The CDR3 nucleotides read TGTGCCAGCAGCTCTGGACTAGCGGGAGTTGCAGATACGCGGTATTTT.